This T cell receptor beta chain was observed in a study of shared clonotypes between healthy human individuals. Study at large: Each donor contributed plates that comprised three CD4 naive, three CD4 memory, two CD8 naive and one CD8 memory.

Generated by immunoSEQ multiplex PCR, the TCRdb table keeps only in-frame clones and is missing some. The sample holds about 2 million clones, 95% seen once. V was pared by 4 bases and J by 4 bases, with 11 bases between. Germline-derived CDR1 and CDR2 are SGHAT and FQNNGV. This CDR3 has 13 residues. The chain joins TRBV11-2 to TRBJ2-7; D unclear. The sequencing input was naive CD4+ T cells sorted from blood. Noted subset: CD45RA+ positively selected. This TCR derives from a man between 18 and 35 years old in good health. This chain's CDR3 is CASSSLQRYEQYF. The CDR3 region has the DNA TGTGCCAGCAGCTCACTACAGAGGTACGAGCAGTACTTC.